The 18 T cell receptor beta chains in this list originate from one sample, sequenced in a study of T cell repertoires in cytomegalovirus infection. One entry per CDR3 protein results from TCRdb running MiXCR on the reads. The table records about 180,000 distinct CDR3 sequences, about 15% of them present only once. Sequences were obtained from CD8+ T cells from PBMCs. These receptor sequences come from a human donor in good health (CMV status not recorded). Some clones in this sample may be carry-over from other donors' samples.

The chain has TRBV28 and TRBJ2-5; the D gene is possibly TRBD2 (5 bases). CDR3 size: 14 residues. Per germline, CDR1 MDHEN and CDR2 SYDVKM. V was shortened by 6 bases and J by 2 bases, with 13 bases between the two germline ends. The CDR3 DNA follows: TGTGCCAGCAGCCGGGATAGCCCTCAAGAGACCCAGTACTTC. Amino acids: CASSRDSPQETQYF.

This clonotype has only a few counts. This rearrangement joins TRBV6-2 or TRBV6-3 to TRBJ2-7; 9 nucleotides match TRBD1. This CDR3 contains 16 residues. V gave up 2 bases and J gave up 1 base; unmatched junction bases: 6. Germline V gene lookup returns CDR1 MNHEY and CDR2 SVGEGT. The CDR3 region has the DNA TGTGCCAGCAGTTACCTGGGGACAGGGAAATCCTACGAGCAGTACTTC. Translating gives CASSYLGTGKSYEQYF.

A few counts support this clonotype. The chain carries TRBV5-1 and TRBJ1-2; the D is unclear. The ends were cut back, 0 bases at V and 8 bases at J, with 8 bases in the middle. Per the germline V gene, CDR1 is SGHRS and CDR2 is YFSETQ. This CDR3 is built from 12 residues. This chain's CDR3 is CASSLGDTGYTF. For the CDR3, the DNA is TGCGCCAGCAGCTTGGGCGACACGGGCTACACCTTC.

The chain links TRBV27 to TRBJ1-1; TRBD1 is a possible D gene (6 bases). The CDR3 covers 16 residues. Germline CDR1 is MNHEY and CDR2 is SMNVEV (reference sequence). Trimming pared 4 bases from V and 6 bases from J, leaving 21 bases between. The CDR3 region is CASSSTWGGQGAEAFF. CDR3 nucleotides: TGTGCCAGCAGTTCGACTTGGGGGGGGCAAGGGGCTGAAGCTTTCTTT.

In this sample, this clonotype turned up a few times. V and J are TRBV5-1 and TRBJ1-1; no firm D call. The V and J ends lost 4 bases and 0 bases respectively, with 10 bases between them. The V gene's germline CDR1 is SGHRS and CDR2 YFSETQ. The CDR3 is 14 residues long. CDR3 DNA sequence: TGCGCCAGCAGCCGAGTGGACTTGAACACTGAAGCTTTCTTT. Its protein is CASSRVDLNTEAFF. The entire variable domain, with the rest obtained from reference TRBV5-1 and TRBJ1-1, is as follows: KAGVTQTPRYLIKTRGQQVTLSCSPISGHRSVSWYQQTPGQGLQFLFEYFSETQRNKGNFPGRFSGRQFSNSRSEMNVSTLELGDSALYLCASSRVDLNTEAFFGQGTRLTVV.

Only a few counts were recorded for this clonotype. The V call is TRBV28, the J call TRBJ2-3; D gene uncertain. CDR1 is MDHEN, CDR2 SYDVKM, per germline. The germline V and J ends were trimmed by 10 bases and 8 bases, with 10 bases remaining between them. The CDR3 loop spans 10 amino acids. CDR3 DNA: TGTGCCACCAAGGGAAGTACGCAGTATTTT. This codes for CATKGSTQYF.

V usage is TRBV6-2 or TRBV6-3 and J usage is TRBJ2-7, with D tentatively TRBD1 (5 bases). Germline loops: CDR1 MNHEY, CDR2 SVGEGT. The CDR3 is 17 residues long. V was trimmed by 6 bases and J by 0 bases, leaving 21 bases between them. The CDR3 coding sequence is TGTGCCAGCAGCCACCCAGAAACACAGGCGAACTCCTACGAGCAGTACTTC. This gives the protein CASSHPETQANSYEQYF.

In its sample, this clonotype was seen a few times. This chain joins TRBV15 and TRBJ1-2; 7 bases map to TRBD1. The V segment lost 3 bases and the J segment 2 bases; nucleotides outside the gene matches: 9. The CDR3 spans 16 residues. Germline CDR1 is LNHNV and CDR2 is YYDKDF (reference sequence). CDR3 nucleotide sequence: TGTGCCACCAGCAGGGGATGGACAGGACGAAACTATGGCTACACCTTC. It translates to CATSRGWTGRNYGYTF.

The table lists this clonotype with a few counts. The V gene is TRBV7-9, the J gene TRBJ1-5; 8 nucleotides line up with TRBD1. The V gene's germline CDR1 is SEHNR and CDR2 FQNEAQ (reference sequence). V gave up 4 bases and J gave up 4 bases; unmatched junction bases: 3. The CDR3 is made up of 14 amino acids. CDR3 bases: TGTGCCAGCAGCTCTCAGGGGGCAAATCAGCCCCAGCATTTT. It translates to CASSSQGANQPQHF.

V and J are TRBV28 and TRBJ2-7, with D perhaps TRBD1 (6 bases). In germline, CDR1 is MDHEN, CDR2 SYDVKM. Deletions cut 6 bases from V and 2 bases from J, with 14 bases between. CDR3 length equals 14 residues. CDR3 nucleotides: TGTGCCAGCAGCTGGGTTGGACAGACCTACGAGCAGTACTTC. Translation: CASSWVGQTYEQYF.

J is TRBJ2-2 and V is TRBV7-2; D remains ambiguous. Germline lookup yields CDR1 SGHTA and CDR2 FQGNSA. V lost 3 bases and J 3 bases, leaving 11 bases between the germline ends. CDR3 length: 15 amino acids. CDR3 residues: CASSFPNLYTGELFF. In DNA form, the CDR3 reads TGTGCCAGCAGCTTCCCTAACCTCTACACCGGGGAGCTGTTTTTT.

This clonotype was observed at least ten times. J is TRBJ2-7 and V is TRBV7-2; no clear D gene. The CDR3 sequence is 12 residues long. V was cut by 5 bases and J by 0 bases, with 5 bases left in between. The germline V gene has CDR1 SGHTA and CDR2 FQGNSA. The CDR3 region is CASSPRSYEQYF. As DNA, the CDR3 is TGTGCCAGCAGCCCCCGCTCCTACGAGCAGTACTTC.

The table lists this clonotype with a few counts. The J gene is TRBJ1-5, the V gene TRBV27; no reliable D call. The CDR3 is 15 amino acids. Trimming stripped 0 bases from V and 2 bases from J, with 8 bases between. Germline V gene data show CDR1 as MNHEY and CDR2 as SMNVEV (reference sequence). CDR3 loop: CASSLSRRGNQPQHF. The CDR3 DNA reads as TGTGCCAGCAGTTTATCCAGGAGGGGCAATCAGCCCCAGCATTTT.

This clonotype was found a few times. The genes are TRBV12-3 or TRBV12-4 and TRBJ1-1, with TRBD1 as a possible D gene (6 bases). The CDR3 is made up of 14 amino acids. V was cut by 7 bases and J by 6 bases, with 18 bases left in between. CDR3 DNA sequence: TGTGCCAGCACCTGGCGGGGACAAGGGGCTGAAGCTTTCTTT. This codes for CASTWRGQGAEAFF.

This clonotype was counted at least ten times. This chain links TRBV7-8 with TRBJ1-3; unclear D gene. V was cut by 2 bases and J by 4 bases, with 12 bases left in between. The CDR3 has 15 residues. Per the germline V gene, CDR1 is SGHVS and CDR2 is FQNEAQ. The CDR3 region has the DNA TGTGCCAGCAGCTTATTTGGGTCTTCAGGAAACACCATATATTTT. Amino acid sequence: CASSLFGSSGNTIYF.

This clonotype counts as medium-sized. The chain is built from TRBV7-2 and TRBJ2-7, with D possibly being TRBD1 or TRBD2 (5 bases each). Germline values: CDR1 SGHTA, CDR2 FQGNSA. V lost 2 bases to trimming and J lost 2 bases, with 10 bases between them. CDR3 length equals 14 residues. CDR3 sequence: CASSLPGRPYEQYF. CDR3 sequence (DNA): TGTGCCAGCAGCTTACCGGGACGGCCCTACGAGCAGTACTTC.

This clonotype was picked up a small number of times. The chain couples TRBV7-9 to TRBJ2-4, with D perhaps TRBD2 (5 bases). This CDR3 region has 14 residues. With 5 bases removed from V and 7 bases from J, the gap between germline ends came to 15 bases. In germline, CDR1 is SEHNR, CDR2 FQNEAQ (reference sequence). In nucleotides, the CDR3 is TGTGCCAGCAGCCCCCCGCTAGCTGGGAACATTCAGTACTTC. It yields the protein CASSPPLAGNIQYF.

In its sample, this clonotype was seen a few times. The chain has TRBV9 and TRBJ2-5, with 7 positions matching TRBD1. J gave up 3 bases and V 5 bases, and 1 base lay outside the gene matches. The CDR3 covers 12 residues. Germline V gives CDR1 SGDLS, CDR2 YYNGEE. This CDR3 reads CASRGTEETQYF. CDR3 bases: TGTGCCAGCAGGGGGACAGAAGAGACCCAGTACTTC.